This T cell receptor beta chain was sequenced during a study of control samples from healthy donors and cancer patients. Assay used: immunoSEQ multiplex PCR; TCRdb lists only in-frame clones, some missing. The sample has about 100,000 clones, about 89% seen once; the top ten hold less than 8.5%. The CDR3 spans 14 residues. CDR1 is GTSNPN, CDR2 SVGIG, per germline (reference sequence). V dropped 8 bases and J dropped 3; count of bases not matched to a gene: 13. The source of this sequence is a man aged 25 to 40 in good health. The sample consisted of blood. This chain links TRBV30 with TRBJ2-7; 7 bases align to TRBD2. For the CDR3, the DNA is TGTGCCGGGGATAGGGCGGGAGAGGGCTACGAGCAGTACTTC. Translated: CAGDRAGEGYEQYF.